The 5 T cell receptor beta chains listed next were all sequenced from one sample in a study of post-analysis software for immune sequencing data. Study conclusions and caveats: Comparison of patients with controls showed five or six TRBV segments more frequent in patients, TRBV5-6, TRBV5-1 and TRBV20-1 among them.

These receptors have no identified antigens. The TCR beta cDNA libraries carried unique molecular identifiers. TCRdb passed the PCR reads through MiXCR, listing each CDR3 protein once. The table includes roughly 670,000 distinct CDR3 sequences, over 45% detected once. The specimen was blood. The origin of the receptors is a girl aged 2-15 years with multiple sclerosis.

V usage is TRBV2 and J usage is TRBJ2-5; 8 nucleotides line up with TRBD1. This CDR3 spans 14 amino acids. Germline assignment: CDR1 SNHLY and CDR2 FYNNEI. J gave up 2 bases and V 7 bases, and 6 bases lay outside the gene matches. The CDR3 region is CASIDWTGQETQYF. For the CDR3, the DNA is TGTGCCAGCATCGACTGGACAGGGCAAGAGACCCAGTACTTC.

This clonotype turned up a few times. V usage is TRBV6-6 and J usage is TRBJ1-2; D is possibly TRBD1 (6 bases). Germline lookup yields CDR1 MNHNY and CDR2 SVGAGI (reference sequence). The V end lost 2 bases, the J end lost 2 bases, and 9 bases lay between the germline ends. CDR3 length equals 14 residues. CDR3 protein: CASSYGQWNYGYTF. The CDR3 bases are TGTGCCAGCAGTTACGGACAGTGGAACTATGGCTACACCTTC.

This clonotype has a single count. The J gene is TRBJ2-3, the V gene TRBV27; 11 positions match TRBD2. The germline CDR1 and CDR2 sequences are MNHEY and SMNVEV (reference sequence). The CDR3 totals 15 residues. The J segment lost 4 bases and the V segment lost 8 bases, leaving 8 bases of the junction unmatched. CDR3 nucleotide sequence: TGTGCCAGCCGGCTAGCGGGGGGCGTCTCAGATACGCAGTATTTT. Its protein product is CASRLAGGVSDTQYF.

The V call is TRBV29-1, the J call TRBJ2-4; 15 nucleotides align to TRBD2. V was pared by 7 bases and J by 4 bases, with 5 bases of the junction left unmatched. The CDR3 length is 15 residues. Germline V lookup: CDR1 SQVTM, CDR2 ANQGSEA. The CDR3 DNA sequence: TGCAGCGCCGTGGGACTAGCGGGAGGAAAAAACATTCAGTACTTC. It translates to CSAVGLAGGKNIQYF.

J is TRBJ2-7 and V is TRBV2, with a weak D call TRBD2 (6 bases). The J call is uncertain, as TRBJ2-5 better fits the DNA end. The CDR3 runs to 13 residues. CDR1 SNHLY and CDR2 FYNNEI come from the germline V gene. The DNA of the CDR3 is TGTGCCAGCAGTGAGCGGGGTTTTGAGACCCAGTACTTC. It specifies CASSERGFETQYF.